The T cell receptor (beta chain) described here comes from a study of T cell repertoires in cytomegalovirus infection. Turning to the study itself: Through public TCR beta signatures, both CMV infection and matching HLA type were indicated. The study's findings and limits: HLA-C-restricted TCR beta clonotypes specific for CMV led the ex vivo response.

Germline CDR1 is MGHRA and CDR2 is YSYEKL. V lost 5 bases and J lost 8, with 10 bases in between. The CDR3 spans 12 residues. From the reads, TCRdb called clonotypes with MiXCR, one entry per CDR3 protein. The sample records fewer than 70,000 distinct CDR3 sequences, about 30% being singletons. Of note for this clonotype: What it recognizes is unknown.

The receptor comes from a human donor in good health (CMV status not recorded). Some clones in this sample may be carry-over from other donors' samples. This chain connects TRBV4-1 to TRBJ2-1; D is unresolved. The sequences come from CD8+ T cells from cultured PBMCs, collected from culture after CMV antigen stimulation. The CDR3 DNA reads TGCGCCAGCAGCGTTGCACTCGATGAGCAGTTCTTC. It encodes CASSVALDEQFF.